This record looks at one T cell receptor (beta chain) sequence and its context. The method was immunoSEQ multiplex PCR; TCRdb's version includes in-frame clones alone and lacks a portion of them. The sample records some 200,000 clones, more than 80% being singletons. This entry comes from a study of blood T cell repertoires in COVID-19. The clonotype was recovered from a man aged 35 to 55 who had recovered from COVID-19. The material sequenced was PBMCs or T cells enriched from blood (not recorded which).

CDR3 sequence: CASSEGQGSRPLHF. CDR3 coding DNA: TGTGCCAGCAGCGAGGGACAGGGGTCGAGACCCCTCCACTTT. The chain has TRBV3-1 (or the pseudogene TRBV3-2) and TRBJ1-6, with 10 bases fitting TRBD1. With 5 bases clipped from V and 12 bases from J, the junction kept 7 bases outside the gene matches. The CDR3 is 14 amino acids. The V gene's germline CDR1 is LGHDT and CDR2 YNNKEL (reference sequence).